The sequence of this T cell receptor beta chain was determined in a study of blood T cell repertoires in COVID-19. About the research overall: Spain, Italy and the United States supplied samples that represented acute and convalescent COVID-19.

Germline V lookup: CDR1 KGHDR, CDR2 SFDVKD. This CDR3 region has 16 residues. Trimming left V 3 bases short and J 3 bases short, with 15 bases between. As originally analysed: Cell counts per sample came from amplifying reference gene primers. Clones were read by immunoSEQ multiplex PCR, and TCRdb kept only the in-frame ones, dropping some. V and J calls plus clone size are reproduced from that table; the DNA served to infer D and trimming. The sample has some 300,000 clones; approximately 86% are singletons. The clonotype comes from a man in his 70s with acute or convalescent COVID-19. The specimen sequenced was peripheral blood. The rearrangement uses TRBV24-1 and TRBJ2-3, with D perhaps matching TRBD1 (5 bases). In DNA form, the CDR3 reads TGTGCCACCAGTGATCCTGACCAGGGTACGACAGATACGCAGTATTTT. Its translation is CATSDPDQGTTDTQYF.